This T cell receptor (beta chain) was obtained from a study of blood T cell repertoires in COVID-19. For the study at large: The United States, Italy and Spain supplied acute and convalescent COVID-19 samples. Sample material is recorded as cDNA or gDNA derived from T cells, B-cell-depleted T cells, or PBMCs.

Authors' analysis steps: Researchers report that nucleated cell counts were estimated from reference gene primer amplification. The repertoire was sequenced with immunoSEQ multiplex PCR; TCRdb's copy has only in-frame clones and lacks some. V, J and clone size were drawn from that table, and D and trimming were deduced from the DNA. The top ten hold about 1.9% of the sample, which has 250,000 to 350,000 clones, around 87% seen once. The V end lost 5 bases, the J end lost 4 bases, and 5 bases lay between the germline ends. CDR1 and CDR2 from the germline V gene are MNHEY and SVGEGT. This CDR3 comprises 11 residues. This clone has more than one count but fewer than ten.

This sequence joins TRBV6-2 or TRBV6-3 and TRBJ1-2; no clear D gene. What was sequenced was peripheral blood. This sequence originates from a young woman who had recovered from COVID-19. The CDR3 DNA is TGTGCCAGCAGTCCCTCCTATGGCTACACCTTC. Translated: CASSPSYGYTF.